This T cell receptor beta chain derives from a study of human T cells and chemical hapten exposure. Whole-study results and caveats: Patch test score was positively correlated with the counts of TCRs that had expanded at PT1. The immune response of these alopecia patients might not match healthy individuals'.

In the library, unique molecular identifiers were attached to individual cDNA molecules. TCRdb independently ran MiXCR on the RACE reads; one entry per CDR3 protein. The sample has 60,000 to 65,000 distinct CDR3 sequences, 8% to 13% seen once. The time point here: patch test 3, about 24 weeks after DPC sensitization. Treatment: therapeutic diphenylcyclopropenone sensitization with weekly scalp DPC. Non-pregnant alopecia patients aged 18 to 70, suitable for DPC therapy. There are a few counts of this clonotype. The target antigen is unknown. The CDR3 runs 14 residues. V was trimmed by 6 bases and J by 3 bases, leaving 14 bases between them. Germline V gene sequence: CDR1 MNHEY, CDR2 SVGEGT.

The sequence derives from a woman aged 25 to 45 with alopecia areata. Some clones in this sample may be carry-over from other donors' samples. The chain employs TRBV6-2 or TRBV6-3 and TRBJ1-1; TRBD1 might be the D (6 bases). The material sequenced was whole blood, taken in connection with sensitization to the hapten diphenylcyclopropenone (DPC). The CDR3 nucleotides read TGTGCCAGCAGCAAAGGGGGAACGGACACTGAAGCTTTCTTT. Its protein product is CASSKGGTDTEAFF.